This passage covers 6 T cell receptor beta chains from one sample sequenced in a study of T cell responses to AZD1222 COVID-19 vaccine. Method: immunoSEQ multiplex PCR; TCRdb's copy keeps in-frame clones and lacks some. The sample holds about 85,000 clones, about nine tenths seen once. Here the sequenced sample was peripheral blood, taken on day 0 of AZD1222 vaccination. All receptors derive from an adult in good health.

The chain has TRBV7-2 and TRBJ1-2; a possible D gene is TRBD1 (6 bases). CDR3 length equals 14 residues. Germline CDR1 and CDR2: SGHTA and FQGNSA. Between the trimmed V and J ends, which lost 2 bases and 7 bases, there was a span of 14 bases. The CDR3 sequence: CASSLWGEGGGYTF. CDR3 DNA sequence: TGTGCCAGCAGCTTATGGGGGGAAGGGGGTGGCTACACCTTC.

The V and J genes are TRBV7-9 and TRBJ1-1, with no clear D. This CDR3 region has 13 residues. The germline V and J ends were trimmed by 5 bases and 4 bases, with 11 bases remaining between them. CDR1 SEHNR and CDR2 FQNEAQ come from the germline V gene (reference sequence). The CDR3, as DNA: TGTGCCAGCAGCCCCGACATCCGCACTGAAGCTTTCTTT. This codes for CASSPDIRTEAFF.

V and J are TRBV14 and TRBJ2-1; D remains unclear. The V gene's germline CDR1 is SGHDN and CDR2 FVKESK. This CDR3 contains 15 residues. V was pared by 3 bases and J by 4 bases, with 13 bases between. CDR3 amino acids: CASSQARRVYNEQFF. CDR3 DNA: TGTGCCAGCAGCCAGGCTAGAAGAGTTTACAATGAGCAGTTCTTC.

This chain joins TRBV3-1 (or the pseudogene TRBV3-2) and TRBJ2-1; D gene unclear. The V end lost 6 bases, the J end lost 0 bases, and 12 bases lay between the germline ends. Germline-derived CDR1 and CDR2 are LGHDT and YNNKEL (reference sequence). This CDR3 contains 15 residues. The CDR3 here is CASSPRAASYNEQFF. Here the CDR3 DNA reads TGTGCCAGCAGTCCTCGCGCGGCCTCCTACAATGAGCAGTTCTTC.

The CDR3 loop reads CASSQEIAGGPGDTQYF. The CDR3 nucleotides are TGTGCCAGCAGCCAAGAGATAGCGGGGGGGCCAGGGGATACGCAGTATTTT. V is TRBV3-1 (or the pseudogene TRBV3-2) and J is TRBJ2-3; 11 positions match TRBD2. Per the germline V gene, CDR1 is LGHDT and CDR2 is YNNKEL (reference sequence). CDR3 length: 17 residues. V lost 0 bases, J lost 6 bases, and 8 bases stayed unmatched.

The count of this clone is one. The V gene is TRBV11-2, the J gene TRBJ2-5; D unclear. Germline V CDR1 and CDR2: SGHAT, FQNNGV. The germline V and J ends were trimmed by 8 bases and 5 bases, with 18 bases remaining between them. CDR3 size: 14 residues. The CDR3 DNA follows: TGTGCCAGCGCCCCTAGGCGTGAACGGGAGACCCAGTACTTC. This encodes CASAPRRERETQYF.